Presented here are 31 T cell receptor beta chains from one specimen sequenced in a study of cytomegalovirus exposure and HLA in healthy donors. The primer mix had 60 Vbeta and 13 Jbeta primers. Profiled with immunoSEQ multiplex PCR; TCRdb holds only in-frame clones, not every one. The sample carries roughly 180,000 clones, approximately 84% recorded once. The source material was PBMCs. These receptor sequences come from a girl aged 10 to 17 in good health and CMV-seropositive.

This clone was recorded a few times. The chain joins TRBV11-2 to TRBJ1-1; no firm D call. The germline CDR1 and CDR2 sequences are SGHAT and FQNNGV. Trimming took off 1 base at V and 3 bases at J, with 15 bases between the two ends. This CDR3 contains 16 residues. The CDR3 region is CASSLVAGRMDTEAFF. The CDR3 nucleotides read TGTGCCAGCAGCTTAGTCGCAGGCCGTATGGACACTGAAGCTTTCTTT.

The chain is built from TRBV2 and TRBJ1-5; 8 nucleotides line up with TRBD1. V lost 6 bases, J lost 2 bases, and 6 bases stayed unmatched. This CDR3 spans 15 amino acids. CDR1 and CDR2 (germline): SNHLY, FYNNEI. CDR3 amino acids: CASSKTGERNQPQHF. DNA for the CDR3: TGTGCCAGCAGCAAGACAGGGGAGCGCAATCAGCCCCAGCATTTT.

The chain employs TRBV1 and TRBJ2-3; TRBD2 is the table's D call and was not checked against the DNA. TRBV1 constitutes a pseudogene. The CDR3 has 19 amino acids. The DNA of the CDR3 is TGCACCAGCAGCCCTTGGGGTGTAGGCGGGGGCCCTAGCACAGATACGCAGTATTTT. This codes for CTSSPWGVGGGPSTDTQYF.

This clone was observed a handful of times. The rearrangement uses TRBV11-3 and TRBJ1-2, with 8 bases aligning to TRBD1. From germline, CDR1 is SGHNT and CDR2 YENEEA. The CDR3 consists of 13 residues. Unmatched junction bases numbered 10, after V lost 8 bases and J lost 8 bases. The CDR3 protein is CASGPDREGGYTF. The CDR3 DNA sequence: TGTGCCAGCGGACCGGACAGGGAGGGAGGCTACACCTTC.

CDR3 coding DNA: TGTGCCAGCAGCTTGCCGACAGTCAATTCACCCCTCCACTTT. Translating gives CASSLPTVNSPLHF. The V and J genes are TRBV5-6 and TRBJ1-6; a possible D gene is TRBD1 (5 bases). V was cut by 1 base and J by 7 bases, with 9 bases left in between. The CDR3 extends over 14 amino acids. Looked up from germline, CDR1 is SGHDT and CDR2 is YYEEEE. Based on the CDR3 plus reference TRBV5-6 and TRBJ1-6, the full variable domain is DAGVTQSPTHLIKTRGQQVTLRCSPKSGHDTVSWYQQALGQGPQFIFQYYEEEERQRGNFPDRFSGHQFPNYSSELNVNALLLGDSALYLCASSLPTVNSPLHFGNGTRLTVT.

This chain joins TRBV6-1 and TRBJ1-1; 8 nucleotides match TRBD1. V lost 5 bases to trimming and J lost 10 bases; unmatched junction nucleotides: 15. The CDR3 is 15 residues long. Looked up from germline, CDR1 is MNHNS and CDR2 is SASEGT. In nucleotides, the CDR3 is TGTGCCAGCAGTAGCACCGGGACAGGAGTCCGCGGAGCTTTCTTT. Translating gives CASSSTGTGVRGAFF.

The V gene is TRBV14, the J gene TRBJ1-2; no definite D call. The CDR3 length is 15 residues. From germline, CDR1 is SGHDN and CDR2 FVKESK. The V end was cut by 1 base, the J end by 4 bases, with 13 bases between. CDR3 sequence (DNA): TGTGCCAGCAGCCAAGGAGGTACCCGCGCCTATGGCTACACCTTC. This encodes CASSQGGTRAYGYTF.

V and J are TRBV10-3 and TRBJ2-7, with a weak D call TRBD2 (5 bases). Germline CDR1 ENHRY, CDR2 SYGVKD. Trimming took 4 bases from V and 0 from J, leaving 10 bases between them. This CDR3 spans 14 amino acids. The CDR3 spells CAISGRTPSYEQYF. CDR3 sequence (DNA): TGTGCCATCAGTGGGCGGACTCCCTCCTACGAGCAGTACTTC.

The J gene is TRBJ1-3, the V gene TRBV11-1; unclear D gene. Trimming left V 4 bases short and J 0 bases short, with 19 bases between. Germline values: CDR1 SGHAT, CDR2 FQDESV (reference sequence). This CDR3 has 18 residues. The CDR3 protein is CASSSPGGLGNSGNTIYF. CDR3 DNA sequence: TGTGCCAGCAGCTCCCCTGGTGGTTTGGGCAACTCTGGAAACACCATATATTTT.

The chain employs TRBV29-1 and TRBJ2-1, with D possibly being TRBD2 (5 bases). The CDR3 consists of 17 residues. V lost 4 bases, J lost 8 bases, and 27 bases lay in between. Germline CDR1 reads SQVTM; CDR2 reads ANQGSEA. The CDR3 spells CSVVKVVTGDEEDEQFF. For the CDR3, the DNA is TGCAGCGTTGTAAAAGTCGTGACGGGCGATGAGGAGGATGAGCAGTTCTTC.

The chain links TRBV6-5 to TRBJ2-5, with D possibly being TRBD1 (5 bases). The CDR3 is made up of 13 amino acids. Trimming left V 5 bases short and J 5 bases short, with 12 bases between. In germline, CDR1 is MNHEY, CDR2 SVGAGI. CDR3 bases: TGTGCCAGCAGTAGGGGTCACAGGGAGACCCAGTACTTC. Translating gives CASSRGHRETQYF.

This sequence joins TRBV6-1 and TRBJ1-1, with TRBD1 as a possible D gene (5 bases). The CDR3 consists of 15 residues. Trimming removed 0 bases from V and 3 bases from J, with 11 bases in between. Germline V gives CDR1 MNHNS, CDR2 SASEGT. CDR3 DNA sequence: TGTGCCAGCAGTGAAGCCCACCGGGGGTACACTGAAGCTTTCTTT. Translated, it gives CASSEAHRGYTEAFF.

The chain combines TRBV2 with TRBJ1-2; 11 bases align to TRBD1. V was pared by 7 bases and J by 4 bases, with 5 bases of the junction left unmatched. CDR3 length: 14 residues. The V gene's germline CDR1 is SNHLY and CDR2 FYNNEI. The DNA of the CDR3 is TGTGCCAGCACCGGGACAGGGGGACCCTATGGCTACACCTTC. This encodes CASTGTGGPYGYTF.

This chain uses TRBV19 with TRBJ1-1; D is undetermined. Germline loops: CDR1 LNHDA, CDR2 SQIVND (reference sequence). The CDR3 has 13 amino acids. V lost 3 bases, J lost 3 bases, and 8 bases lay in between. CDR3: CASSIGEYTEAFF. CDR3 nucleotides: TGTGCCAGTAGTATCGGGGAGTACACTGAAGCTTTCTTT.

The chain combines TRBV15 with TRBJ2-2; 7 positions match TRBD1. The germline V gene encodes CDR1 LNHNV and CDR2 YYDKDF (reference sequence). This CDR3 has 15 residues. The V and J ends lost 4 bases and 4 bases, in that order; junction bases with no gene match: 6. Written as DNA, the CDR3 is TGTGCCACCAGCATCATCCGGGACAGCACCGGGGAGCTGTTTTTT. Its protein is CATSIIRDSTGELFF.

This clone was counted once. The chain is built from TRBV14 and TRBJ1-4; TRBD1 matches 10 bases. V was clipped by 5 bases and J by 7 bases; unmatched bases: 7. The CDR3 loop spans 15 amino acids. Germline V gene sequence: CDR1 SGHDN, CDR2 FVKESK. The CDR3 loop reads CASSFRTGGSEKLFF. The CDR3 coding sequence is TGTGCCAGCAGCTTTCGGACAGGGGGTTCTGAAAAACTGTTTTTT.

V and J are TRBV7-8 and TRBJ1-5; possible D gene TRBD1, 5 bases. This CDR3 spans 14 amino acids. V was cut by 2 bases and J by 6 bases, with 11 bases left in between. The germline CDR1 and CDR2 sequences are SGHVS and FQNEAQ. The CDR3 DNA is TGTGCCAGCAGCTTACGACGGGGGAGTCAGCCCCAGCATTTT. Encoded protein: CASSLRRGSQPQHF.

The CDR3 DNA is TGTGCCAGCAGTTACACAGGGGGAACCAAAAACATTCAGTACTTC. Translation: CASSYTGGTKNIQYF. The chain recombines TRBV6-5 with TRBJ2-4; 8 bases are shared with TRBD1. In germline, CDR1 is MNHEY, CDR2 SVGAGI. This CDR3 spans 15 amino acids. V shed 2 bases, J shed 2 bases, and the junction held 2 bases outside the gene matches.

The chain joins TRBV2 to TRBJ1-1; TRBD1 is a possible D gene (6 bases). The germline gives CDR1 SNHLY, CDR2 FYNNEI. V was trimmed by 6 bases and J by 2 bases, leaving 10 bases between them. The CDR3 loop spans 13 amino acids. The CDR3 coding sequence is TGTGCCAGCAGATCACAGGGAAACACTGAAGCTTTCTTT. Translation: CASRSQGNTEAFF.

This CDR3 is CASSLYSGGRAGELFF. In DNA form, the CDR3 reads TGTGCCAGCAGCCTTTATAGCGGGGGTAGGGCCGGGGAGCTGTTTTTT. The chain couples TRBV2 to TRBJ2-2; TRBD2 agrees at 9 bases. The CDR3 sequence is 16 residues long. Germline assignment: CDR1 SNHLY and CDR2 FYNNEI. With V trimmed by 6 bases and J by 6 bases, 11 bases remained unmatched.

The chain's CDR3 is CASSYFSGGVDTQYF. The CDR3, as DNA: TGTGCCAGCAGTTACTTTTCGGGGGGCGTGGATACGCAGTATTTT. V gene TRBV11-2 combines with J gene TRBJ2-3; D possibly corresponds to TRBD2 (7 bases). CDR1 and CDR2 (germline): SGHAT, FQNNGV. This CDR3 is 15 amino acids long. V lost 6 bases, J lost 6 bases, and 19 bases lay in between.

This clone was seen more than once but under ten times. The chain has TRBV5-6 and TRBJ1-4; D is uncertain. This CDR3 has 14 amino acids. V shed 2 bases and J shed 4 bases, with 9 bases lying between them. Germline V gene lookup returns CDR1 SGHDT and CDR2 YYEEEE. CDR3 sequence reads: CASSFSRFNEKLFF. CDR3 DNA: TGTGCCAGCAGCTTCAGCAGGTTTAATGAAAAACTGTTTTTT.

The V call is TRBV19, the J call TRBJ1-1, with D unclear. The germline gives CDR1 LNHDA, CDR2 SQIVND (reference sequence). The CDR3 contains 15 residues. Trimming removed 7 bases from V and 0 bases from J, with 15 bases in between. CDR3 region: CASTLTGVLNTEAFF. CDR3 DNA: TGTGCCAGTACCTTAACCGGGGTTTTGAACACTGAAGCTTTCTTT.

The genes are TRBV14 and TRBJ1-3; D uncertain. Trimming stripped 0 bases from V and 4 bases from J, with 13 bases between. The germline CDR1 and CDR2 sequences are SGHDN and FVKESK. This CDR3 spans 16 amino acids. The CDR3 sequence: CASSQEVRVGGNTIYF. CDR3 coding DNA: TGTGCCAGCAGCCAAGAGGTGAGGGTCGGCGGAAACACCATATATTTT.

This clone has just one count. This rearrangement joins TRBV11-3 to TRBJ1-1; a possible D gene is TRBD1 (6 bases). Germline V gene data show CDR1 as SGHNT and CDR2 as YENEEA. V gave up 7 bases and J gave up 1 base, with 16 bases separating them. The CDR3 runs to 15 residues. CDR3 nucleotides: TGTGCCAGCACATCAGGCAGGGGAAAGAACACTGAAGCTTTCTTT. Protein sequence: CASTSGRGKNTEAFF.

A few counts support this clone. For the CDR3, the DNA is TGTGCCAGTAAAGGACAGGAGAACACTGAAGCTTTCTTT. Its translation is CASKGQENTEAFF. The V call is TRBV19, the J call TRBJ1-1, with 7 bases aligning to TRBD1. V gave up 7 bases and J gave up 1 base; unmatched junction bases: 3. This CDR3 has 13 residues. CDR1 and CDR2 (germline): LNHDA, SQIVND (reference sequence).

This clone was counted a single time. CDR3 region: CASSPLGSQLYEQYF. The CDR3 DNA reads as TGTGCCAGCAGCCCCCTGGGGAGCCAGCTCTACGAGCAGTACTTC. This chain connects TRBV14 to TRBJ2-7; weak D call: TRBD2 (5 bases). The ends were cut back, 4 bases at V and 3 bases at J, with 16 bases in the middle. The V gene's germline CDR1 is SGHDN and CDR2 FVKESK. CDR3 length: 15 amino acids.

This chain uses TRBV27 with TRBJ1-1, with D unresolved. V was clipped by 0 bases and J by 4 bases, with 12 bases between them. Germline CDR1 reads MNHEY; CDR2 reads SMNVEV (reference sequence). The CDR3 loop spans 15 amino acids. The CDR3 spells CASSLSIEGFTEAFF. The CDR3 DNA reads as TGTGCCAGCAGTTTATCGATCGAGGGTTTCACTGAAGCTTTCTTT.

In DNA, the CDR3 is TGTGCCAGCAGCCGACAGAGCCCCTTTATTGGCTACACCTTC. Its protein product is CASSRQSPFIGYTF. The chain couples TRBV4-2 to TRBJ1-2; perhaps TRBD1 as D (5 bases). Germline values: CDR1 LGHNA, CDR2 YNFKEQ. V lost 4 bases and J lost 7, with 16 bases in between. The CDR3 covers 14 residues.

The sample holds a few counts of this clone. The genes are TRBV28 and TRBJ1-2, with no clear D. CDR3 size: 12 residues. Germline loops: CDR1 MDHEN, CDR2 SYDVKM. Trimming stripped 3 bases from V and 6 bases from J, with 8 bases between. The DNA for the CDR3 is TGTGCCAGCAGTTTTCGGTATAATGGCTACACCTTC. It is translated as CASSFRYNGYTF.

The chain employs TRBV27 and TRBJ2-1; TRBD2 might be the D (6 bases). The ends were cut back, 4 bases at V and 0 bases at J, with 13 bases in the middle. Germline assignment: CDR1 MNHEY and CDR2 SMNVEV (reference sequence). The CDR3 consists of 16 residues. Here the CDR3 DNA reads TGTGCCAGCAGTTCCCCCCTGCGGGACTCCTACAATGAGCAGTTCTTC. Protein sequence: CASSSPLRDSYNEQFF.